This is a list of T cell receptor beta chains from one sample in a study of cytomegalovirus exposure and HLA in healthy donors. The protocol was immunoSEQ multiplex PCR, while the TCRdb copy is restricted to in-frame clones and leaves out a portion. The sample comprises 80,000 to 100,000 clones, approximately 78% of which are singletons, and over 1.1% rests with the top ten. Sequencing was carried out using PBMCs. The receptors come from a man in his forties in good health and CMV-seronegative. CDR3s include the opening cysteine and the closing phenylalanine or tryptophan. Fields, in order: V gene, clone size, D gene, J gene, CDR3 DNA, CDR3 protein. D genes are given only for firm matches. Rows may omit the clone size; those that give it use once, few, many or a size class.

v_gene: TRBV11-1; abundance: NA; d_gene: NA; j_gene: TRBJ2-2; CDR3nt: TGTGCCAGCAGACCTGATGAGGCCGGGGAGCTGTTTTTT; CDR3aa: CASRPDEAGELFF
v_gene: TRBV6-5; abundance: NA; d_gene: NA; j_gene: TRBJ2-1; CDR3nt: TGTGCCAGCAGGGGGCAGGGCCATGAGCAGTTCTTC; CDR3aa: CASRGQGHEQFF
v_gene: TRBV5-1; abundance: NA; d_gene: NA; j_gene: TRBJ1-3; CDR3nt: TGCGCCAGCAGCTTAGGCGGGGGGCGCGGAGTATCTGGAAACACCATATATTTT; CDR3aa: CASSLGGGRGVSGNTIYF
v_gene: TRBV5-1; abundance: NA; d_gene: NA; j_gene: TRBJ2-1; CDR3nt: TGCGCCAGCAGCTTGGGGCTGTCAAACAATGAGCAGTTCTTC; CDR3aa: CASSLGLSNNEQFF
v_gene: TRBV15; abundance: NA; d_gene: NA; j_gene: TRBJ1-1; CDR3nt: TGTGCCACCAGCAGAGACTGGAAGGGGGGGTTAGGGGGAACTGAAGCTTTCTTT; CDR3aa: CATSRDWKGGLGGTEAFF
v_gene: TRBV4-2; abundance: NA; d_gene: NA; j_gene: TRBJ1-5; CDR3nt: TGTGCCAGCAGTCAACGGCGGAATGGCAATCAGCCCCAGCATTTT; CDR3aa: CASSQRRNGNQPQHF
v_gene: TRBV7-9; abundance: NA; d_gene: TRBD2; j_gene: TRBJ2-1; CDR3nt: TGTTCCAGCAGCCCATTTACTAGCGGGGGGCGGAGTGAGCAGTTCTTC; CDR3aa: CSSSPFTSGGRSEQFF
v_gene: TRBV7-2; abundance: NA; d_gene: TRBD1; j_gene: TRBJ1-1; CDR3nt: TGTGCCAGCAGCCCGGGACAGGGTTTCCCTGAAGCTTTCTTT; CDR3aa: CASSPGQGFPEAFF
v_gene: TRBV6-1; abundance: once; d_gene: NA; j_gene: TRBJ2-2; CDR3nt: TGTGCCAGCGGGGGGATGGTGGCCGGGGAGCTGTTTTTT; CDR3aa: CASGGMVAGELFF
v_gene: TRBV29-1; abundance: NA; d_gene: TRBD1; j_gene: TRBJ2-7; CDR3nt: TGCAGCGCACTGGGGACAGGGAAAGGCGGGCAGTACTTC; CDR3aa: CSALGTGKGGQYF
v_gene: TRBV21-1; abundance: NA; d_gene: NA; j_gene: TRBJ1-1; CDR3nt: TGTGCCAGCGCACCTCGAGGGGGCGAGAACACTGAAGCTTTCTTT; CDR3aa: CASAPRGGENTEAFF
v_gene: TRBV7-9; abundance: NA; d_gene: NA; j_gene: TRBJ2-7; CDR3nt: TGTGCCAGCAGCTCCGAGAGCTCCTACGAGCAGTACTTC; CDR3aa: CASSSESSYEQYF
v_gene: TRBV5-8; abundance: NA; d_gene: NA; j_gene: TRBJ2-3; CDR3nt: TGTGCCAGCAGCTTGGCTTTCGGTCTCCATACGCAGTATTTT; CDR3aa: CASSLAFGLHTQYF
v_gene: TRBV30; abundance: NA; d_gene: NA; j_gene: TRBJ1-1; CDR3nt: TGTGCCTGGAGTGTTGGGGCAGGGGCAGGGGTTGGGAACACTGAAGCTTTCTTT; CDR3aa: CAWSVGAGAGVGNTEAFF
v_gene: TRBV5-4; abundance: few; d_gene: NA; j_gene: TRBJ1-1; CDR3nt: TGTGCCAGCAGCTTGACGGCGGCTAACACTGAAGCTTTCTTT; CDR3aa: CASSLTAANTEAFF
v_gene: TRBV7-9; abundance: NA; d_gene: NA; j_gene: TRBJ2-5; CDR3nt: TGTGCCAGCAGCTTAGGTTACTCTGAAGAGACCCAGTACTTC; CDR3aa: CASSLGYSEETQYF
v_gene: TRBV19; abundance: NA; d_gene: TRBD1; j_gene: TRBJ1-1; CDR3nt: TGTGCCAGTAGACCGGGACAGGGAGTCGGGGACACTGAAGCTTTCTTT; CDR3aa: CASRPGQGVGDTEAFF
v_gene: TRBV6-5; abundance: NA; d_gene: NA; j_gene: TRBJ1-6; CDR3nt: TGTGCCAGCAGTTACAGTAGCCGGAATAATTCACCCCTCCACTTT; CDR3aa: CASSYSSRNNSPLHF
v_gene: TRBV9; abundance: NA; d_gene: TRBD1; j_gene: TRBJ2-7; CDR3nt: TGTGCCAGCAGCGCCTCGACAGGGGACTACGAGCAGTACTTC; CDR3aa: CASSASTGDYEQYF
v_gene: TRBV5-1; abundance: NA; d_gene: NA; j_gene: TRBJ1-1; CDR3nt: TGCGCCAGCAGCTCGGACTACTGGAACACTGAAGCTTTCTTT; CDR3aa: CASSSDYWNTEAFF
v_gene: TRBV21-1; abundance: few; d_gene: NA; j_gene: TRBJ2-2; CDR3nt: TGTGCCAGCATAGGTTCCCAGGACAGGGCTCCCACCGGGGAGCTGTTTTTT; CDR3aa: CASIGSQDRAPTGELFF
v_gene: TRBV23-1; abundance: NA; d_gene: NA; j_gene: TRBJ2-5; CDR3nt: TGCGCCAGCAGTCCACCCCTCCGACCGGGGAACCAAGAGACCCAGTACTTC; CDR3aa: CASSPPLRPGNQETQYF
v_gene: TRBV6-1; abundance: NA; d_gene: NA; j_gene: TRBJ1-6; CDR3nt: TGTGCCAGCAGTCGGACAGACGCGAATTCACCCCTCCACTTT; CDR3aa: CASSRTDANSPLHF
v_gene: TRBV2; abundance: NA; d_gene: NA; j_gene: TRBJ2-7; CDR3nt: TGTGCCAGCAGTCCCCAGGGACTTTACGAGCAGTACTTC; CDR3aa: CASSPQGLYEQYF
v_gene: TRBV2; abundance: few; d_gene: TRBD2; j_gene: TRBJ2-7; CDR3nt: TGTGCCAGCAGTGTGACTAGCGGGGGGTACGAGCAGTACTTC; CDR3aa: CASSVTSGGYEQYF
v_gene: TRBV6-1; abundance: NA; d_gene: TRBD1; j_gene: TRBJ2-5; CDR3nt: TGTGCCAGCAGTGAAAAGACAGGGGGCGTACCCCCACAAGAGACCCAGTACTTC; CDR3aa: CASSEKTGGVPPQETQYF
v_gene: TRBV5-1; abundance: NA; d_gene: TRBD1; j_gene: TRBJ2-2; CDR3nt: TGCGCCAGCAGCCCTGGACAGGGCAGCACCGGGGAGCTGTTTTTT; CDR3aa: CASSPGQGSTGELFF
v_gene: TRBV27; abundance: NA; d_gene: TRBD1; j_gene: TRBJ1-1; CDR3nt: TGTGCCAGCAGACCCTGGACAGGGATGGACACTGAAGCTTTCTTT; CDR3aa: CASRPWTGMDTEAFF
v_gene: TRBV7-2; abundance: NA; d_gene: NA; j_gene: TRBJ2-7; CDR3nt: TGTGCCAGCAGCTTAGGACTCGGCGAGCAGTACTTC; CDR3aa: CASSLGLGEQYF
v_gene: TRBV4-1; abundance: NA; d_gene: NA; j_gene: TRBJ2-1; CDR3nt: TGCGCCAGCAGCCATACGGCCGGGGAGCAGTTCTTC; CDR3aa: CASSHTAGEQFF
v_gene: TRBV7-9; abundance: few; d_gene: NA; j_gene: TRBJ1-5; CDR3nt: TGTGCCAGCAGCTTAGACGTTAGGGGAAATCAGCCCCAGCATTTT; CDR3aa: CASSLDVRGNQPQHF
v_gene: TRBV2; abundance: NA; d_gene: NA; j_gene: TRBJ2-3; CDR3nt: TGTGCCAGCAGTCTAGATACGCAGTATTTT; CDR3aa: CASSLDTQYF
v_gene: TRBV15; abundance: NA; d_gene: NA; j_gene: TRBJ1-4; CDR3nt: TGTGCCACCAGCAGAGATTGGGCAGGGAGGGAAAAACTGTTTTTT; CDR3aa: CATSRDWAGREKLFF
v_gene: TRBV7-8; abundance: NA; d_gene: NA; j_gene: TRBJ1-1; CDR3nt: TGTGCCAGCAGCTTAGTGTCCAGGCCGAACACTGAAGCTTTCTTT; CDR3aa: CASSLVSRPNTEAFF
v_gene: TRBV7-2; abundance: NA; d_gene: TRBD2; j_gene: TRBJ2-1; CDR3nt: TGTGCCAGCAGCTTACTAGCGGGGGGGCGGGAGCAGTTCTTC; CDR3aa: CASSLLAGGREQFF
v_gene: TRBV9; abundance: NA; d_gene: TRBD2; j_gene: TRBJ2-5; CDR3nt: TGTGCCAGCAGCGCCACTAGCGGGGGGATCCAAGAGACCCAGTACTTC; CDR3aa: CASSATSGGIQETQYF
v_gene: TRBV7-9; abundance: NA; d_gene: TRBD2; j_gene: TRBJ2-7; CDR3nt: TGTGCCAGCAGCACCCCCGGGGGGTTTTACGAGCAGTACTTC; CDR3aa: CASSTPGGFYEQYF
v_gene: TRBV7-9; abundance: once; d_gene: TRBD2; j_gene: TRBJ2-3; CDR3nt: TGTTCCAGCCCCATCGGGGGGACAGATACGCAGTATTTT; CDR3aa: CSSPIGGTDTQYF
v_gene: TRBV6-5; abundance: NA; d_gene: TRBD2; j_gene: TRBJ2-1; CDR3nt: TGTGCCAGCAGCCTTAGCGGGGGGCTTTACAATGAGCAGTTCTTC; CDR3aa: CASSLSGGLYNEQFF